The next 25 T cell receptor beta chains were all read from a single sample in a study of T cell changes during pregnancy in multiple sclerosis. Clones were sequenced by immunoSEQ multiplex PCR, and TCRdb holds only the in-frame ones, with some missing. The sample holds about 72,000 clones, 91% seen once. The sequenced sample was peripheral blood, obtained in the third trimester of pregnancy. Source of these receptors: a female donor in good health, enrolled as a control in a pregnancy study.

This chain joins TRBV27 and TRBJ2-1; D is possibly TRBD2 (5 bases). CDR3 length: 16 amino acids. Trimming shortened V by 2 bases and J by 0 bases, and 11 bases separated the two germline ends. CDR1 MNHEY and CDR2 SMNVEV come from the germline V gene (reference sequence). This CDR3 reads CASSLPLAGSYNEQFF. The CDR3, as DNA: TGTGCCAGCAGTTTACCCCTAGCAGGCTCCTACAATGAGCAGTTCTTC.

J is TRBJ2-1 and V is TRBV5-4, with TRBD2 matching 7 bases. Germline CDR1 reads SGHNT; CDR2 reads YYREEE (reference sequence). V was clipped by 3 bases and J by 7 bases; unmatched bases: 4. This CDR3 contains 13 residues. For the CDR3, the DNA is TGTGCCAGCAGCTCAGGACTAGATAATGAGCAGTTCTTC. It yields the protein CASSSGLDNEQFF.

DNA for the CDR3: TGTGCCAGCAGCGTAGGAAGGAGCGGGAGGGCGCTGGAGACCCAGTACTTC. Its translation is CASSVGRSGRALETQYF. This chain uses TRBV9 with TRBJ2-5, with 10 bases matching TRBD2. J lost 5 bases, V lost 0 bases, and 10 bases had no gene match. The germline V gene encodes CDR1 SGDLS and CDR2 YYNGEE. This CDR3 comprises 17 residues.

The chain employs TRBV28 and TRBJ1-5; no clear D. The CDR3 has 15 amino acids. V was pared by 4 bases and J by 7 bases, with 17 bases between. Germline CDR1 reads MDHEN; CDR2 reads SYDVKM. CDR3 nucleotides: TGTGCCAGCAGTTCTATCGGTCCCTTATCCCAGCCCCAGCATTTT. Translated: CASSSIGPLSQPQHF.

The chain couples TRBV2 to TRBJ1-6; possibly TRBD1 for D (5 bases). Trimming shortened V by 6 bases and J by 5 bases, and 14 bases separated the two germline ends. Germline V lookup: CDR1 SNHLY, CDR2 FYNNEI. This CDR3 comprises 15 residues. The CDR3 nucleotides read TGTGCCAGCAGCTCCAGCGGGGGGGATAATTCACCCCTCCACTTT. It specifies CASSSSGGDNSPLHF.

The rearrangement joins TRBV5-1 to TRBJ2-3; 7 bases are a match to TRBD1. The CDR3 is made up of 13 amino acids. J gave up 5 bases and V 4 bases, and 4 bases lay outside the gene matches. Germline V gene sequence: CDR1 SGHRS, CDR2 YFSETQ. The CDR3 DNA follows: TGCGCCAGCAGCAGGGGGCTTGGAGATACGCAGTATTTT. This translates into CASSRGLGDTQYF.

The V call is TRBV28, the J call TRBJ2-7; the match to TRBD1 covers 12 bases. Germline V gene sequence: CDR1 MDHEN, CDR2 SYDVKM. The CDR3 totals 15 residues. Trimming removed 4 bases from V and 6 bases from J; junction bases left unmatched: 7. The CDR3 loop is CASSSSGTGGVEQYF. Written as DNA, the CDR3 is TGTGCCAGCAGTTCCTCCGGGACAGGGGGCGTCGAGCAGTACTTC. Full variable domain (outside the CDR3, taken from reference TRBV28 and TRBJ2-7): DVKVTQSSRYLVKRTGEKVFLECVQDMDHENMFWYRQDPGLGLRLIYFSYDVKMKEKGDIPEGYSVSREKKERFSLILESASTNQTSMYLCASSSSGTGGVEQYFGPGTRLTVT.

In its sample, this clone was seen a few times. This chain joins TRBV7-9 and TRBJ1-6; tentative D call: TRBD1 (5 bases). V was trimmed by 4 bases and J by 7 bases, leaving 14 bases between them. From germline, CDR1 is SEHNR and CDR2 FQNEAQ (reference sequence). The CDR3 has 15 residues. The CDR3 DNA reads as TGTGCCAGCAGCTCGGTGCAGGGATGGAATTCACCCCTCCACTTT. This gives the protein CASSSVQGWNSPLHF.

The V and J genes are TRBV7-9 and TRBJ2-7; 7 bases agree with TRBD1. CDR3 length: 13 residues. CDR1 SEHNR and CDR2 FQNEAQ come from the germline V gene (reference sequence). V was clipped by 4 bases and J by 3 bases; unmatched bases: 3. The CDR3 sequence: CASSSRDSYEQYF. The CDR3 DNA sequence: TGTGCCAGCAGCTCCCGGGACAGCTACGAGCAGTACTTC.

This clone occurred a few times. V usage is TRBV4-2 and J usage is TRBJ1-6; no clear D gene. CDR3 length: 16 residues. Trimming left V 5 bases short and J 6 bases short, with 17 bases between. Germline V gives CDR1 LGHNA, CDR2 YNFKEQ. CDR3 protein: CASSLERSTGNSPLHF. The CDR3 region has the DNA TGTGCCAGCAGCTTGGAGCGATCCACGGGTAATTCACCCCTCCACTTT.

This rearrangement joins TRBV4-2 to TRBJ2-7, with 7 bases identical to TRBD1. CDR3 length equals 15 residues. Germline V gives CDR1 LGHNA, CDR2 YNFKEQ. With V trimmed by 4 bases and J by 1 base, 7 bases remained unmatched. The CDR3 region has the DNA TGTGCCAGCAGCCTCCGACAGGGAGAGTCCTACGAGCAGTACTTC. It translates to CASSLRQGESYEQYF.

V gene TRBV5-6 combines with J gene TRBJ1-1, with a weak D call TRBD1 (5 bases). The CDR3 totals 15 residues. The V gene's germline CDR1 is SGHDT and CDR2 YYEEEE. V was shortened by 0 bases and J by 0 bases, with 9 bases between the two germline ends. The CDR3 reads CASSLVGGVNTEAFF. DNA of the CDR3: TGTGCCAGCAGCTTGGTTGGGGGGGTGAACACTGAAGCTTTCTTT.

This chain joins TRBV28 and TRBJ1-3, with D maybe TRBD1 (6 bases). Germline V gene data show CDR1 as MDHEN and CDR2 as SYDVKM. CDR3 size: 14 residues. The V end was cut by 6 bases, the J end by 7 bases, with 16 bases between. For the CDR3, the DNA is TGTGCCAGCAGGCCCTCCGGGACAATGAACACCATATATTTT. The encoded protein is CASRPSGTMNTIYF.

The chain combines TRBV6-6 with TRBJ1-1; 8 positions agree with TRBD1. This CDR3 has 13 amino acids. Per the germline V gene, CDR1 is MNHNY and CDR2 is SVGAGI (reference sequence). V was clipped by 10 bases and J by 7 bases; unmatched bases: 11. The chain's CDR3 is CATGPRGLGEAFF. CDR3 nucleotides: TGTGCCACCGGACCCAGGGGGCTGGGTGAAGCTTTCTTT.

V usage is TRBV5-6 and J usage is TRBJ2-1, with D possibly matching TRBD1 (6 bases). The CDR3 covers 18 residues. CDR1 is SGHDT, CDR2 YYEEEE, per germline. Deletions cut 0 bases from V and 2 bases from J, with 18 bases between. The chain's CDR3 is CASSLAKDSLNPYNEQFF. In DNA, the CDR3 is TGTGCCAGCAGCTTGGCCAAGGACAGTCTAAACCCCTACAATGAGCAGTTCTTC.

The chain recombines TRBV18 with TRBJ2-7, with D possibly matching TRBD2 (6 bases). The V and J ends lost 4 bases and 2 bases respectively, with 18 bases between them. Germline V gene lookup returns CDR1 KGHSH and CDR2 LQKENI. There are 16 residues in the CDR3. The CDR3 here is CASSLRGGGSAYEQYF. In nucleotides, the CDR3 is TGTGCCAGCTCACTCCGAGGAGGAGGGAGTGCCTACGAGCAGTACTTC.

V and J are TRBV5-1 and TRBJ2-7; 9 positions match TRBD2. With 0 bases clipped from V and 3 bases from J, the junction kept 4 bases outside the gene matches. The CDR3 is 15 amino acids. CDR1 is SGHRS, CDR2 YFSETQ, per germline. The CDR3 nucleotides read TGCGCCAGCAGCTTGGGGCTAGCGGGAAACTACGAGCAGTACTTC. It is translated as CASSLGLAGNYEQYF.

The chain links TRBV7-9 to TRBJ2-3, with 10 bases lining up with TRBD1. The V gene end was trimmed by 4 bases and the J gene end by 6 bases; junction bases not matched to a gene: 10. CDR1 and CDR2 (germline): SEHNR, FQNEAQ (reference sequence). The CDR3 sequence is 16 residues long. CDR3 amino acids: CASSSVGTGETDTQYF. The CDR3 nucleotides are TGTGCCAGCAGCTCGGTAGGGACAGGGGAGACCGATACGCAGTATTTT.

J is TRBJ2-7 and V is TRBV19; 9 nucleotides agree with TRBD2. In germline, CDR1 is LNHDA, CDR2 SQIVND (reference sequence). CDR3 length: 18 amino acids. J lost 6 bases, V lost 5 bases, and 20 bases had no gene match. The CDR3, as DNA: TGTGCCAGTAGTGACATCCTGGGGGCCGGGACTAGCCGCATCGAGCAGTACTTC. As protein: CASSDILGAGTSRIEQYF.

This chain links TRBV28 with TRBJ1-1; 8 nucleotides match TRBD1. CDR3 size: 15 residues. Trimming at V came to 11 bases and at J to 3 bases, leaving 14 bases not matched to a gene. Germline V gene sequence: CDR1 MDHEN, CDR2 SYDVKM. CDR3 loop: CAAAPGGAGDTEAFF. The CDR3 region has the DNA TGTGCCGCAGCCCCAGGGGGCGCAGGAGACACTGAAGCTTTCTTT.

CDR3 region: CASSRTERISSGYNEQFF. The CDR3 DNA follows: TGCGCCAGCAGCCGTACGGAGCGGATATCCTCGGGGTACAATGAGCAGTTCTTC. The chain carries TRBV4-1 and TRBJ2-1, with D tentatively TRBD2 (5 bases). The germline CDR1 and CDR2 sequences are MGHRA and YSYEKL. V lost 4 bases, J lost 4 bases, and 23 bases lay in between. This CDR3 is 18 amino acids long.

The V and J genes are TRBV11-2 and TRBJ2-1, with TRBD2 as a possible D gene (5 bases). CDR3 length equals 16 residues. CDR1 and CDR2 from the germline V gene are SGHAT and FQNNGV. Trimming pared 3 bases from V and 0 bases from J, leaving 12 bases between. The CDR3 DNA is TGTGCCAGCAGCTTCGGCGGGTCCAGCTCCTACAATGAGCAGTTCTTC. As protein: CASSFGGSSSYNEQFF. Combining the CDR3 with reference TRBV11-2 and TRBJ2-1 gives the whole variable domain EAGVAQSPRYKIIEKRQSVAFWCNPISGHATLYWYQQILGQGPKLLIQFQNNGVVDDSQLPKDRFSAERLKGVDSTLKIQPAKLEDSAVYLCASSFGGSSSYNEQFFGPGTRLTVL.

The chain's CDR3 is CASSTSRGLVRDTQYF. The CDR3 nucleotides read TGTGCCAGCTCTACCAGTCGGGGACTAGTAAGGGATACGCAGTATTTT. The chain combines TRBV18 with TRBJ2-3, with 8 bases aligning to TRBD2. Germline values: CDR1 KGHSH, CDR2 LQKENI. V was pared by 6 bases and J by 6 bases, with 14 bases of the junction left unmatched. This CDR3 is 16 amino acids long.

This sequence joins TRBV18 and TRBJ2-7; TRBD2 agrees at 9 bases. Germline V gives CDR1 KGHSH, CDR2 LQKENI. V trimming: 8 bases; J trimming: 5 bases; junction bases outside the gene matches: 7. This CDR3 comprises 13 residues. The CDR3 reads CASGSGRDNEQYF. CDR3 coding DNA: TGTGCCAGCGGTAGCGGGAGAGATAACGAGCAGTACTTC.

CDR3 sequence (DNA): TGTGCCAGCAGTGACACAGGGGTAATGAACACTGAAGCTTTCTTT. Translation gives CASSDTGVMNTEAFF. The chain is built from TRBV27 and TRBJ1-1, with 7 bases matching TRBD1. This CDR3 comprises 15 residues. Unmatched junction bases numbered 6, after V lost 5 bases and J lost 0 bases. CDR1 is MNHEY, CDR2 SMNVEV, per germline (reference sequence).